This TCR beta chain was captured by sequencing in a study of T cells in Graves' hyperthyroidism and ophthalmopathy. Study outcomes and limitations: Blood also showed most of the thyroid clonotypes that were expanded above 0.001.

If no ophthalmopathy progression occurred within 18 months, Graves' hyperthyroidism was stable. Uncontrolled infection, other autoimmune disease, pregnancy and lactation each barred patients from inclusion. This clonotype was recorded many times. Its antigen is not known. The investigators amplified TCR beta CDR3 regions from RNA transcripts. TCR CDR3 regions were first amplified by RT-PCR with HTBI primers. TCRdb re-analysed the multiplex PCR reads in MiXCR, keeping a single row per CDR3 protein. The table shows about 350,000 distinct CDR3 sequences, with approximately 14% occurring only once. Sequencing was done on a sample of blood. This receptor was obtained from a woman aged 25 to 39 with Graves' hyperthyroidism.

CDR3 nucleotides: TGTGCCAGCAGTTACTCCGGGGACAGCTGGAATGAAAAACTGTTTTTT. Amino acids: CASSYSGDSWNEKLFF. V is TRBV6-6 and J is TRBJ1-4; 7 nucleotides agree with TRBD1. Germline loops: CDR1 MNHNY, CDR2 SVGAGI (reference sequence). This CDR3 contains 16 residues. V dropped 0 bases and J dropped 5; count of bases not matched to a gene: 6.